Following are 30 T cell receptor beta chains from one sample sequenced in a study of T cell changes during pregnancy in multiple sclerosis. The method was immunoSEQ multiplex PCR; TCRdb's version includes in-frame clones alone and lacks a portion of them. Of around 41,000 clones detected, approximately 90% appear once; the ten largest clones hold roughly 1.4%. The sample taken for sequencing was PBMCs (not recorded whether the cells were cultured). These receptors came from a female donor with multiple sclerosis, enrolled in a pregnancy study.

The chain employs TRBV6-1 and TRBJ2-7, with 8 bases aligning to TRBD1. The CDR3 consists of 13 residues. Losses at the gene ends were 7 bases for V and 3 bases for J; bases not matched to a gene: 5. CDR1 MNHNS and CDR2 SASEGT come from the germline V gene. CDR3 loop: CASTETGVYEQYF. CDR3 DNA sequence: TGTGCCAGCACCGAGACAGGGGTCTACGAGCAGTACTTC.

This chain joins TRBV18 and TRBJ2-7, with 9 bases lining up with TRBD2. Per germline, CDR1 KGHSH and CDR2 LQKENI. This CDR3 has 15 amino acids. Unmatched junction bases numbered 6, after V lost 6 bases and J lost 0 bases. This chain's CDR3 is CASSKEREVSYEQYF. The CDR3 DNA sequence: TGTGCCAGCTCCAAAGAGCGGGAGGTCTCCTACGAGCAGTACTTC.

This sequence joins TRBV5-1 and TRBJ1-2; 8 bases are a match to TRBD1. The V and J ends lost 4 bases and 4 bases, in that order; junction bases with no gene match: 6. Germline V lookup: CDR1 SGHRS, CDR2 YFSETQ. This CDR3 region has 14 residues. As DNA, the CDR3 is TGCGCCAGCAGCACGGGACAGGAGAGCTATGGCTACACCTTC. As protein: CASSTGQESYGYTF. Filled out from reference TRBV5-1 and TRBJ1-2, the complete variable domain reads KAGVTQTPRYLIKTRGQQVTLSCSPISGHRSVSWYQQTPGQGLQFLFEYFSETQRNKGNFPGRFSGRQFSNSRSEMNVSTLELGDSALYLCASSTGQESYGYTFGSGTRLTVV.

The CDR3 coding sequence is TGTGCCAGCAGTTGGGTTAGCGGGAGGAATCGGGAGACCCAGTACTTC. This codes for CASSWVSGRNRETQYF. V and J are TRBV2 and TRBJ2-5; 10 bases line up with TRBD2. CDR1 and CDR2 (germline): SNHLY, FYNNEI. CDR3 size: 16 residues. V trimming: 5 bases; J trimming: 5 bases; junction bases outside the gene matches: 11. Full variable domain (rest looked up from reference TRBV2 and TRBJ2-5): EPEVTQTPSHQVTQMGQEVILRCVPISNHLYFYWYRQILGQKVEFLVSFYNNEISEKSEIFDDQFSVERPDGSNFTLKIRSTKLEDSAMYFCASSWVSGRNRETQYFGPGTRLLVL.

The chain joins TRBV10-3 to TRBJ2-1, with D perhaps TRBD2 (5 bases). The V and J ends lost 5 bases and 3 bases respectively, with 14 bases between them. The CDR3 has 15 amino acids. Germline V gene lookup returns CDR1 ENHRY and CDR2 SYGVKD. The DNA of the CDR3 is TGTGCCATCAGTTTGAAACGAGGGAGCTACAATGAGCAGTTCTTC. Translated, it gives CAISLKRGSYNEQFF.

The rearrangement links TRBV5-6 to TRBJ1-1; possibly TRBD1 for D (5 bases). CDR1 and CDR2 (germline): SGHDT, YYEEEE. V lost 6 bases to trimming and J lost 1 base, with 13 bases between them. The CDR3 is 14 amino acids. Here the CDR3 DNA reads TGTGCCAGCAACCCTGGGGGGGAGAACACTGAAGCTTTCTTT. This sequence encodes CASNPGGENTEAFF.

This sequence joins TRBV29-1 and TRBJ2-3; the match to TRBD2 covers 11 bases. CDR3 length: 16 amino acids. The trim removed 6 bases at V and 5 bases at J, leaving 13 bases unmatched. Looked up from germline, CDR1 is SQVTM and CDR2 is ANQGSEA. The CDR3 sequence: CSVPPTSGRVRDTQYF. The CDR3 coding sequence is TGCAGCGTGCCCCCCACTAGCGGGAGAGTGAGAGATACGCAGTATTTT.

This rearrangement joins TRBV19 to TRBJ2-5; D ambiguous. The CDR3 runs 13 residues. The ends were cut back, 4 bases at V and 1 base at J, with 7 bases in the middle. Germline CDR1 reads LNHDA; CDR2 reads SQIVND (reference sequence). The CDR3 sequence: CASSRSFQETQYF. In nucleotides, the CDR3 is TGTGCCAGTAGTAGATCGTTCCAAGAGACCCAGTACTTC.

The chain is built from TRBV6-1 and TRBJ1-4, with a possible D match to TRBD1 (6 bases). The V end lost 5 bases, the J end lost 3 bases, and 10 bases lay between the germline ends. Germline CDR1 MNHNS, CDR2 SASEGT. This CDR3 has 14 amino acids. This CDR3 is CASSTGTANEKLFF. CDR3 coding DNA: TGTGCCAGCAGTACAGGGACGGCTAATGAAAAACTGTTTTTT.

V gene TRBV27 combines with J gene TRBJ2-7; D is unclear. With 3 bases removed from V and 6 bases from J, the gap between germline ends came to 9 bases. Germline assignment: CDR1 MNHEY and CDR2 SMNVEV (reference sequence). The CDR3 covers 12 residues. The DNA of the CDR3 is TGTGCCAGCAGTTTTAGCAACGGCGAGCAGTACTTC. It codes for CASSFSNGEQYF.

The V gene is TRBV29-1, the J gene TRBJ2-1; D uncertain. This CDR3 region has 14 residues. V was clipped by 6 bases and J by 2 bases, with 14 bases between them. Germline V gives CDR1 SQVTM, CDR2 ANQGSEA. CDR3 bases: TGCAGCGTCCTGACGGGCGAAACCTACAATGAGCAGTTCTTC. This translates into CSVLTGETYNEQFF.

This rearrangement joins TRBV7-9 to TRBJ2-3; D remains ambiguous. The germline V gene encodes CDR1 SEHNR and CDR2 FQNEAQ (reference sequence). The CDR3 sequence is 13 residues long. V was cut by 6 bases and J by 0 bases, with 7 bases left in between. CDR3 sequence reads: CASSYTSTDTQYF. CDR3 nucleotides: TGTGCCAGCAGTTACACTAGCACAGATACGCAGTATTTT.

The CDR3: CASSEEAGAPYNEQFF. CDR3 DNA: TGTGCCAGCAGTGAAGAGGCGGGAGCCCCCTACAATGAGCAGTTCTTC. V usage is TRBV6-1 and J usage is TRBJ2-1; the match to TRBD2 covers 7 bases. Germline-derived CDR1 and CDR2 are MNHNS and SASEGT. The V segment lost 1 base and the J segment 2 bases; nucleotides outside the gene matches: 5. This CDR3 comprises 16 residues.

The rearrangement joins TRBV4-1 to TRBJ2-2; 8 positions match TRBD1. Germline V CDR1 and CDR2: MGHRA, YSYEKL. CDR3 length: 20 residues. V lost 0 bases to trimming and J lost 1 base; unmatched junction nucleotides: 13. The CDR3 spells CASSQDGTGVVLGNTGELFF. Here the CDR3 DNA reads TGCGCCAGCAGCCAAGATGGGACAGGTGTCGTTCTGGGGAACACCGGGGAGCTGTTTTTT.

The DNA for the CDR3 is TGTGCCAGCAGCCAAGATTCCGCTAGCGCCGCGAGCTCCTACGAGCAGTACTTC. Amino acids: CASSQDSASAASSYEQYF. This chain uses TRBV4-2 with TRBJ2-7; a possible D gene is TRBD2 (6 bases). V dropped 0 bases and J dropped 0 bases, with 18 bases sitting between them. CDR3 length equals 18 residues. Germline CDR1 and CDR2: LGHNA and YNFKEQ.

The chain carries TRBV5-4 and TRBJ1-4; D gene ambiguous. The CDR3 totals 12 residues. V lost 2 bases, J lost 5 bases, and 4 bases lay in between. CDR1 is SGHNT and CDR2 is YYREEE in the germline V gene (reference sequence). The CDR3 protein is CASSFVNEKLFF. The CDR3 DNA sequence: TGTGCCAGCAGCTTCGTCAATGAAAAACTGTTTTTT.

This chain uses TRBV18 with TRBJ1-1; a weak D match, TRBD1 (5 bases). Trimming left V 3 bases short and J 4 bases short, with 15 bases between. There are 15 residues in the CDR3. Germline CDR1 and CDR2: KGHSH and LQKENI. The CDR3 loop reads CASSPGAGRTTEAFF. The CDR3 DNA follows: TGTGCCAGCTCACCCGGGGCTGGTAGGACCACTGAAGCTTTCTTT.

The chain links TRBV7-9 to TRBJ2-7, with 10 bases aligning to TRBD1. In germline, CDR1 is SEHNR, CDR2 FQNEAQ (reference sequence). After removal of 4 bases from V and 1 base from J, the junction contained 7 bases not matched to a gene. The CDR3 spans 16 residues. The DNA for the CDR3 is TGTGCCAGCAGCTCTGCCTGGGACAGGGGATCCTACGAGCAGTACTTC. Translated: CASSSAWDRGSYEQYF.

For the CDR3, the DNA is TGTGCCATCAGTGAGTCTTTTTGGACAGGGGAAGACACCGGGGAGCTGTTTTTT. Amino acid sequence: CAISESFWTGEDTGELFF. The rearrangement uses TRBV10-3 and TRBJ2-2; 9 bases match TRBD1. Germline trimming cut 0 bases from V and 3 bases from J; bases unmatched to any gene: 8. The V gene's germline CDR1 is ENHRY and CDR2 SYGVKD. This CDR3 is built from 18 residues.

J is TRBJ2-7 and V is TRBV11-2; the D gene could be TRBD1 or TRBD2 (5 bases each). The germline CDR1 and CDR2 sequences are SGHAT and FQNNGV. The CDR3 is made up of 13 amino acids. The V gene lost 4 bases and the J gene lost 3 bases, with 10 bases spanning the gap. CDR3 in DNA: TGTGCCAGCAGCTCGCAGGGAGTCTACGAGCAGTACTTC. It codes for CASSSQGVYEQYF.

This clone showed up just once. The V call is TRBV7-8, the J call TRBJ2-7; D gene ambiguous. The ends were cut back, 5 bases at V and 3 bases at J, with 14 bases in the middle. The CDR3 runs 14 residues. Germline CDR1 and CDR2: SGHVS and FQNEAQ. CDR3 in amino acids: CASSPRPDNYEQYF. The CDR3 DNA follows: TGTGCCAGCAGCCCTAGACCTGACAACTACGAGCAGTACTTC.

V gene TRBV30 combines with J gene TRBJ2-7; TRBD2 agrees at 8 bases. Germline CDR1 and CDR2: GTSNPN and SVGIG (reference sequence). This CDR3 is built from 14 residues. V was pared by 0 bases and J by 1 base, with 2 bases of the junction left unmatched. The CDR3 spells CAWSVRLASYEQYF. CDR3 DNA: TGTGCCTGGAGTGTGAGACTAGCGTCCTACGAGCAGTACTTC.

The chain recombines TRBV19 with TRBJ2-4; TRBD1 agrees at 7 bases. The CDR3 has 15 residues. The germline V gene has CDR1 LNHDA and CDR2 SQIVND (reference sequence). V trimming: 5 bases; J trimming: 6 bases; junction bases outside the gene matches: 10. DNA of the CDR3: TGTGCCAGTAGTGCGGAGACAGGGTCTAGAAACATTCAGTACTTC. Its protein product is CASSAETGSRNIQYF. Full variable domain (remainder filled in from reference TRBV19 and TRBJ2-4): DGGITQSPKYLFRKEGQNVTLSCEQNLNHDAMYWYRQDPGQGLRLIYYSQIVNDFQKGDIAEGYSVSREKKESFPLTVTSAQKNPTAFYLCASSAETGSRNIQYFGAGTRLSVL.

The chain's CDR3 is CASSEGRINEQFF. CDR3 coding DNA: TGTGCCAGCAGTGAAGGCAGGATTAATGAGCAGTTCTTC. V and J are TRBV2 and TRBJ2-1, with D uncertain. This CDR3 has 13 residues. With 1 base removed from V and 7 bases from J, the gap between germline ends came to 8 bases. From germline, CDR1 is SNHLY and CDR2 FYNNEI.

The rearrangement uses TRBV7-9 and TRBJ2-7; D is possibly TRBD1 or TRBD2 (5 bases each). The germline V gene encodes CDR1 SEHNR and CDR2 FQNEAQ (reference sequence). The CDR3 consists of 12 residues. V was cut by 1 base and J by 5 bases, with 6 bases left in between. CDR3: CASSLGGDEQYF. Here the CDR3 DNA reads TGTGCCAGCAGCTTAGGAGGGGACGAGCAGTACTTC.

The V call is TRBV28, the J call TRBJ1-1; D may be TRBD1 (5 bases). This CDR3 is built from 15 residues. Germline CDR1 and CDR2: MDHEN and SYDVKM. Trimming stripped 6 bases from V and 1 base from J, with 15 bases between. The CDR3 DNA is TGTGCCAGCAGGAGCAGGAGTCAGGGGAACACTGAAGCTTTCTTT. Its translation is CASRSRSQGNTEAFF.

The chain is built from TRBV4-1 and TRBJ2-3; no firm D call. Per germline, CDR1 MGHRA and CDR2 YSYEKL. CDR3 size: 15 residues. The V gene lost 0 bases and the J gene lost 2 bases, with 9 bases spanning the gap. The CDR3 DNA is TGCGCCAGCAGCCAAGAAGGCTACGACACAGATACGCAGTATTTT. Amino acid sequence: CASSQEGYDTDTQYF.

This sequence joins TRBV19 and TRBJ2-1, with TRBD2 as a possible D gene (6 bases). Trimming removed 4 bases from V and 7 bases from J, with 17 bases in between. Germline V gene data show CDR1 as LNHDA and CDR2 as SQIVND (reference sequence). CDR3 length: 15 residues. The CDR3 spells CASSKIGGTWNEQFF. For the CDR3, the DNA is TGTGCCAGTAGTAAAATAGGAGGGACCTGGAATGAGCAGTTCTTC. The variable domain in full, with the rest retrieved from reference TRBV19 and TRBJ2-1, is DGGITQSPKYLFRKEGQNVTLSCEQNLNHDAMYWYRQDPGQGLRLIYYSQIVNDFQKGDIAEGYSVSREKKESFPLTVTSAQKNPTAFYLCASSKIGGTWNEQFFGPGTRLTVL.

Remarks on this clone: Germline and junction disagree at one end, which may indicate a read error. The V call is TRBV18, the J call TRBJ1-5; D perhaps matches TRBD1 (6 bases). Germline CDR1 reads KGHSH; CDR2 reads LQKENI. CDR3 length: 14 residues. The CDR3 DNA reads TGTGCCAGCTCCCCACAGGGAGCGGATCAGCCCCAGCATTTT. It translates to CASSPQGADQPQHF.

The gene calls are TRBV9 and TRBJ1-1; TRBD1 matches at 9 bases. CDR1 SGDLS and CDR2 YYNGEE come from the germline V gene. Trimming took 5 bases from V and 7 from J; bases not matched to a gene: 12. There are 15 residues in the CDR3. The CDR3 reads CASSPKGQGMGEAFF. The CDR3 DNA reads TGTGCCAGCAGTCCAAAAGGACAGGGGATGGGTGAAGCTTTCTTT.